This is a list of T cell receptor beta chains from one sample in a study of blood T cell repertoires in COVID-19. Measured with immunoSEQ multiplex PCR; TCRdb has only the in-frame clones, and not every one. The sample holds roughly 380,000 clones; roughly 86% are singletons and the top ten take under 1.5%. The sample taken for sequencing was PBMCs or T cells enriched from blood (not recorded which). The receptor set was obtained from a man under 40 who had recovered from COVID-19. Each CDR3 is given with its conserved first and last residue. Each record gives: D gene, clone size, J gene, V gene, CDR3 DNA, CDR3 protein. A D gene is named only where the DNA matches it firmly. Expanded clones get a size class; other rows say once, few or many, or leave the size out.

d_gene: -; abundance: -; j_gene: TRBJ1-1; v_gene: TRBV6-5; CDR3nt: TGTGCCAGCAGTTACACCGAGTACACTGAAGCTTTCTTT; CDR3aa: CASSYTEYTEAFF
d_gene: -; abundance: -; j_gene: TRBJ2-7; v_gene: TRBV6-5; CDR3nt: TGTGCCAGCAGTTACGAAGGGGGGGAGGGAGCGGACGAGCAGTACTTC; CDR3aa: CASSYEGGEGADEQYF
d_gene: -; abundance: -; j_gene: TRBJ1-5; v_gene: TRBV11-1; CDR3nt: TGTGCCAGCAGCCCGGGTCCAAATCAGCCCCAGCATTTT; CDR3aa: CASSPGPNQPQHF
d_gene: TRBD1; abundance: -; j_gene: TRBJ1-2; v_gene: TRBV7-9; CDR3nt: TGTGCCAGCAGCTTAGGACAGGGGGCACCGTATGGCTACACCTTC; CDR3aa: CASSLGQGAPYGYTF
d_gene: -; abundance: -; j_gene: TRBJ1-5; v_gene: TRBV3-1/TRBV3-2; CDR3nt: TGTGCCAGCAGCCAAGATCCGGGGCAGCCCCAGCATTTT; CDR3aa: CASSQDPGQPQHF
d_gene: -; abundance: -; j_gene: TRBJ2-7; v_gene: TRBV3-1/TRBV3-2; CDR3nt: TGTGCCAGCAGCCAAGATTCGGCCTACGAGCAGTACTTC; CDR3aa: CASSQDSAYEQYF
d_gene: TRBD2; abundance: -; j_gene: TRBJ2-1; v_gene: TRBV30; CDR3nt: TGTGCCTGGAGGACGGGGACTAGCGGGGGAGCGTACAATGAGCAGTTCTTC; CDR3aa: CAWRTGTSGGAYNEQFF
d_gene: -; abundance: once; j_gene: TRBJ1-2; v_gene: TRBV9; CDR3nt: TGTGCCAGCAGCGTAGGTCCCTCTACAGAACAGGGAGGCTACACCTTC; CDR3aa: CASSVGPSTEQGGYTF
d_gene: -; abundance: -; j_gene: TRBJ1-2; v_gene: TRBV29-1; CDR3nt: TGCAGCGTTGCCCGGGAAGGGGGTTATGGCTACACCTTC; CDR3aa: CSVAREGGYGYTF
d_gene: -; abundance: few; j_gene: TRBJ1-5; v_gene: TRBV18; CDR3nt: TGTGCCAGCTCCCCTTATACCGCGCAGCCCCAGCATTTT; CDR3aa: CASSPYTAQPQHF
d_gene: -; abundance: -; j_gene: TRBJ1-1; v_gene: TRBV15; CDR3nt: TGTGCCACCAGCAGCGCAGGGTCTGAGATCACTGAAGCTTTCTTT; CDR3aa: CATSSAGSEITEAFF
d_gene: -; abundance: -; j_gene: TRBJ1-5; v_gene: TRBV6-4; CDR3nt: TGTGCCAGCAGTGAGACGGACGGACAGAATCAGCCCCAGCATTTT; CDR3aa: CASSETDGQNQPQHF
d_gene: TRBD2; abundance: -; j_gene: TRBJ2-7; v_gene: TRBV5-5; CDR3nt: TGTGCCAGCAGCTTGTTAGCGGGTAGCTCCTACGAGCAGTACTTC; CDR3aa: CASSLLAGSSYEQYF
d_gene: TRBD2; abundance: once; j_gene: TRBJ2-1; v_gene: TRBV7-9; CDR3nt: TGTGCCAGCAGCTTATTCGGGGGGAGTCTCGGTCACAATGAGCAGTTCTTC; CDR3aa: CASSLFGGSLGHNEQFF
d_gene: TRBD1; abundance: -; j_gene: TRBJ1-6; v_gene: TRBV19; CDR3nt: TGTGCCAGTAGTTCACGGTCAGGGGGAAATAATTCACCCCTCCACTTT; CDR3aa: CASSSRSGGNNSPLHF
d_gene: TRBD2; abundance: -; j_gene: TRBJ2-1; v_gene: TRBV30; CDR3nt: TGTGCCTCCTTGGGACTAGCGGGGGGGCTGATACACAATGAGCAGTTCTTC; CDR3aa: CASLGLAGGLIHNEQFF
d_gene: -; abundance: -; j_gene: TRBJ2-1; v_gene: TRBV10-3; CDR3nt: TGTGCCATCAGAGCGGTGTCTAATGAGCAGTTCTTC; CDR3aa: CAIRAVSNEQFF
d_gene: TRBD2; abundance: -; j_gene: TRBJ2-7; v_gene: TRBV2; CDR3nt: TGTGCCAGCAGTGAACGGGTAGCGGGCATTCCCTACGAGCAGTACTTC; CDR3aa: CASSERVAGIPYEQYF
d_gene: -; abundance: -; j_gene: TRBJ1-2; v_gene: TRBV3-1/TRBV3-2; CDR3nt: TGTGCCAGCAGCCAAGATGCCGGGGTTAAACTCTATGGCTACACCTTC; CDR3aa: CASSQDAGVKLYGYTF
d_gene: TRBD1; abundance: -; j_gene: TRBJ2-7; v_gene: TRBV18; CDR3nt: TGTGCCAGCTCACGGACAGGTGGGAACTTCGAGCAGTACTTC; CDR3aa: CASSRTGGNFEQYF
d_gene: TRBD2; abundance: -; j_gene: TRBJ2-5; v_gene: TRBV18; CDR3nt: TGTGCCAGCTCACCACGATCTGTAGCGGGGGGGCTCGAGACCCAGTACTTC; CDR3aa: CASSPRSVAGGLETQYF
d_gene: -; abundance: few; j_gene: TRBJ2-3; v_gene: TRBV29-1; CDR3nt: TGCAGCGTTGTGGACAGAAGGACAGATACGCAGTATTTT; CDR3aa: CSVVDRRTDTQYF
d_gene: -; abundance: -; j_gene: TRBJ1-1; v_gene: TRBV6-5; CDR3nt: TGTGCCAGCAGACGACTGGAACTGAACACTGAAGCTTTCTTT; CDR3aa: CASRRLELNTEAFF
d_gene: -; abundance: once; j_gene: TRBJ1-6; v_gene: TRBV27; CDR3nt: TGTGCCAGCAGTTTAGGACAGCTCCATTCACCCCTCCACTTT; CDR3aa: CASSLGQLHSPLHF
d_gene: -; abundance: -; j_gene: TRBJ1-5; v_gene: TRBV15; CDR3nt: TGTGCCACCAGCTTCTCTAGCAATCAGCCCCAGCATTTT; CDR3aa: CATSFSSNQPQHF
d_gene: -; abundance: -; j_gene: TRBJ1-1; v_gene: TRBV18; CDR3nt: TGTGCCAGCTCACTGGGAAGTCGGGAGAACACTGAAGCTTTCTTT; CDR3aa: CASSLGSRENTEAFF
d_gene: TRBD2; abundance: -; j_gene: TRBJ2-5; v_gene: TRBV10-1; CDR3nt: TGCGCCAGCAGCGGGGGGGCCGAGGGAGAGACCCAGTACTTC; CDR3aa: CASSGGAEGETQYF
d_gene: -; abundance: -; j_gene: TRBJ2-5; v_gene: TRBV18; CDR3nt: TGTGCCAGCTCACAAACCGGCAGACAGGACCAAGAGACCCAGTACTTC; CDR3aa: CASSQTGRQDQETQYF
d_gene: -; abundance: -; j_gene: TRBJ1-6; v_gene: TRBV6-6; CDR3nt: TGTGCCAGCAGTTACCCGAACAGGGAACCCCTCCACTTT; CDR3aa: CASSYPNREPLHF
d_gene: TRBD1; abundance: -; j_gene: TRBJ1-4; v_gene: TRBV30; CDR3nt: TGTGCCTGGAGGATCGGGACAGTTGAAAAACTGTTTTTT; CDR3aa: CAWRIGTVEKLFF
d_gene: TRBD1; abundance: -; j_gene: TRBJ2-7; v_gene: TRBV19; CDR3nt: TGTGCCAGTAGTCATACCGGGACAGGGGTCTACGAGCAGTACTTC; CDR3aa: CASSHTGTGVYEQYF
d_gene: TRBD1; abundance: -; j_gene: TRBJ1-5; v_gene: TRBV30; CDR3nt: TGTGCCTGGAGGTCAGGGGGAGCCCGGCCCCAGCATTTT; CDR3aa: CAWRSGGARPQHF
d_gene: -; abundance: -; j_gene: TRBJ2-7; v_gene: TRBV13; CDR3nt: TGTGCCAGCAGCGCCGGACCGGGGAAACCCTACGAGCAGTACTTC; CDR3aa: CASSAGPGKPYEQYF
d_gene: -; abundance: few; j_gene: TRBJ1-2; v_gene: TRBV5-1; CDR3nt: TGCGCCAGCAGCTTCCAGGACAACTCCTATGGCTACACCTTC; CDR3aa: CASSFQDNSYGYTF
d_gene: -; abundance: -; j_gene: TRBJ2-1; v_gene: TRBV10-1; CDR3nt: TGCGCCAGCAGTGTTGGACTTCTCTATGGGGACAATGAGCAGTTCTTC; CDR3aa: CASSVGLLYGDNEQFF
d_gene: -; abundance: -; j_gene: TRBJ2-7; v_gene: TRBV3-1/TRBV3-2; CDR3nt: TGTGCCAGCAGCCAAGATTCTCAGGAGCAGTACTTC; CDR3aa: CASSQDSQEQYF
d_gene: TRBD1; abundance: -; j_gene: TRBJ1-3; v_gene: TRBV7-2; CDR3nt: TGTGCCAGCAGCTTCGGGACAGGGACGCTACCTGGAAACACCATATATTTT; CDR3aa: CASSFGTGTLPGNTIYF
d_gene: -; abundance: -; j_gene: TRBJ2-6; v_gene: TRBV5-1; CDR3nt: TGCGCCAGCAGCACCCAACCAGAAACTGGGGCCAACGTCCTGACTTTC; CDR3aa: CASSTQPETGANVLTF
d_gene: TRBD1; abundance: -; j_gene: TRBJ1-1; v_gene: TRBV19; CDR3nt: TGTGCCAGTAGTTCACAGGGGGCTGAAGCTTTCTTT; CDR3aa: CASSSQGAEAFF
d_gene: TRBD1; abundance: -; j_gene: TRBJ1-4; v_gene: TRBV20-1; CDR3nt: TGCAGTGCTCCCGACAGGGCTAAACTGTTTTTT; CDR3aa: CSAPDRAKLFF
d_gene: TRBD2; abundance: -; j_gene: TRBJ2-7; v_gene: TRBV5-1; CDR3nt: TGCGCCAGCAGCTTTTCCCTAGCGGGGGGATTAGACGAGCAGTACTTC; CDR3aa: CASSFSLAGGLDEQYF
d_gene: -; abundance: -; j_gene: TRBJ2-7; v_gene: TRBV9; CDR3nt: TGTGCCAGCAGCCCCCATAGGGGTGAGTTGGTCTACGAGCAGTACTTC; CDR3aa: CASSPHRGELVYEQYF
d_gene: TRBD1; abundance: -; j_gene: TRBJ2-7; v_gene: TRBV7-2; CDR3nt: TGTGCCAGCAACCCCCGACAGGGCTCCTACGAGCAGTACTTC; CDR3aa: CASNPRQGSYEQYF
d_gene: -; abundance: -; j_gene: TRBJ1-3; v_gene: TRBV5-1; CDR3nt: TGCGCCAGCAGCCCCTCCAGGGCTTCTGGAAACACCATATATTTT; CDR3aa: CASSPSRASGNTIYF